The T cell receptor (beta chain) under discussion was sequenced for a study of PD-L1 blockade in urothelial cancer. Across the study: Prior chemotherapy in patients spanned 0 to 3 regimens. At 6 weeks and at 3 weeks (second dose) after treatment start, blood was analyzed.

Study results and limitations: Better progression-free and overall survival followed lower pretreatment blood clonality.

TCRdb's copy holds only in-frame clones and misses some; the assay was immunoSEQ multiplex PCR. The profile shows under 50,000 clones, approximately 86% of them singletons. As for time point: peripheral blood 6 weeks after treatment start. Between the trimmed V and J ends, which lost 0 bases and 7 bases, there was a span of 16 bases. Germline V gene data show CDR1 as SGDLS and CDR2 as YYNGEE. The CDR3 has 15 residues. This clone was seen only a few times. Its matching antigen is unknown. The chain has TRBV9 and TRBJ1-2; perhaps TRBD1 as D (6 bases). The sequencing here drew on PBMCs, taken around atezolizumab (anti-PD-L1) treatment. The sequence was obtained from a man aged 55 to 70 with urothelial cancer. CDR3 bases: TGTGCCAGCAGCGTAGTTAGGGCAGGGGTTGGTGGCTACACCTTC. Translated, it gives CASSVVRAGVGGYTF. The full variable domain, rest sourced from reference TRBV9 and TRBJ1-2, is DSGVTQTPKHLITATGQRVTLRCSPRSGDLSVYWYQQSLDQGLQFLIQYYNGEERAKGNILERFSAQQFPDLHSELNLSSLELGDSALYFCASSVVRAGVGGYTFGSGTRLTVV.